This T cell receptor (beta chain) stems from a study of human thymus T cells. Those donating were healthy Finnish infants in corrective surgery for congenital heart defects. Only four of the eight donors provided a 0.5-1 mL blood sample. Blood DNA came from all available leukocytes, not a fixed cell number. The CDR3 length is 14 residues. Germline CDR1 MNHEY, CDR2 SVGAGI. V lost 6 bases, J lost 6 bases, and 8 bases stayed unmatched. Sequencing was performed with immunoSEQ multiplex PCR; in TCRdb, only in-frame clones are kept and a portion is missing. The sample shows 35,000 to 55,000 clones, 94% of them seen only once.

The chain is built from TRBV6-5 and TRBJ2-5; TRBD1 matches 9 bases. The TCR originated in a boy younger than two with a congenital heart defect but otherwise immunologically healthy. Sequencing was performed on blood. CDR3 protein: CASRYTQGAKTQYF. The CDR3 nucleotides read TGTGCCAGCAGGTACACACAGGGGGCAAAGACCCAGTACTTC.